The 3 T cell receptor beta chains below were found in one sample sequenced in a study of vaccination and CD4 T cells after COVID-19. Oncomine TCR Beta short-read sequencing was applied to DNA from cultured CD4+ T cells. TCRdb itself ran the PCR reads through MiXCR, one entry per CDR3 protein. The sample includes about 14,000 distinct CDR3 sequences, just under 65% seen only once; the top ten take 6.2%. The treatment denotes: approximately nine-day PBMC culture with coronavirus spike peptide pools or control peptides (ViraFEST assay). No antigens are known for them. The sequencing input was CD4+ T cells from blood, cultured in vitro. The receptors were gathered from a human donor who had recovered from COVID-19.

The rearrangement links TRBV27 to TRBJ1-6, with D uncertain. The CDR3 consists of 13 residues. V was cut by 6 bases and J by 9 bases, with 12 bases left in between. Germline loops: CDR1 MNHEY, CDR2 SMNVEV (reference sequence). CDR3 nucleotide sequence: TGTGCCAGCAGCTATGACCGGGGTTCACCCCTCCACTTT. This sequence encodes CASSYDRGSPLHF.

As concerns this clonotype: Relative to the germline gene, one junction end is altered; a read error may explain this. As DNA, the CDR3 is TGTGCTAGCAGCTTAGAGGGACCCCACAATGAGCAGTTCTTC. This gives the protein CASSLEGPHNEQFF. The chain links TRBV7-7 to TRBJ2-1, with D perhaps given as TRBD1 or TRBD2 (5 bases each). The CDR3 covers 14 residues. Germline CDR1 is SSHAT and CDR2 is FNYEAQ (reference sequence). Drawing the rest from reference TRBV7-7 and TRBJ2-1, the complete variable domain is GAGVSQSPRYKVTKRGQDVTLRCDPISSHATLYWYQQALGQGPEFLTYFNYEAQPDKSGLPSDRFSAERPEGSISTLTIQRTEQRDSAMYRCASSLEGPHNEQFFGPGTRLTVL.

This chain links TRBV20-1 with TRBJ1-1; weak D call: TRBD1 (5 bases). The CDR3 is 14 amino acids. The V end lost 6 bases, the J end lost 4 bases, and 18 bases lay between the germline ends. Germline CDR1 reads DFQATT; CDR2 reads SNEGSKA (reference sequence). Written as DNA, the CDR3 is TGCAGTGCACCTATTCCGACAGCGAGCACTGAAGCTTTCTTT. Amino acid sequence: CSAPIPTASTEAFF.